Listed below are T cell receptor beta chains from one sample, sequenced in a study of shared clonotypes between healthy human individuals. The data were produced by immunoSEQ multiplex PCR, yet TCRdb's version contains in-frame clones alone and is incomplete. There are about 2 million clones in the sample; 85% to 95% occur only once, and about 0.13% lies in the top ten. The sample consisted of naive CD4+ T cells sorted from blood. The receptors here all came from a man between 18 and 35 years old in good health. Both conserved end residues are part of each CDR3. The order of the fields is D gene, J gene, V gene, clone size, CDR3 DNA, CDR3 protein. The D gene is left open where the match is weak. Clone size is not always given. Where it is, it says once, few, many or a class for expanded clones.

>-|TRBJ1-5|TRBV30|-
TGTGCCTGGAGTGCAGGAGCCGGTCAGCCCCAGCATTTT
CAWSAGAGQPQHF
>-|TRBJ2-6|TRBV6-1|-
TGTGCCAGCAGTGACCCGTACTCTGGGGCCAACGTCCTGACTTTC
CASSDPYSGANVLTF
>-|TRBJ1-5|TRBV21-1|-
TGTGCCAGCAGCAAAGAGGTACAGGGGGCGGGCAATCAGCCCCAGCATTTT
CASSKEVQGAGNQPQHF
>-|TRBJ2-7|TRBV27|-
TGTGCCAGCAGGAAAAACCCGGGAACCTACGAGCAGTACTTC
CASRKNPGTYEQYF
>-|TRBJ1-1|TRBV5-1|-
TGCGCCAGCAGCTTGTATCGGGGGGAGTCAACAACTGAAGCTTTCTTT
CASSLYRGESTTEAFF
>TRBD2|TRBJ2-4|TRBV12-5|-
TGTGCTAGTGGTTCACCGGGACTAGCGGGAGGGCCCGGTAACATTCAGTACTTC
CASGSPGLAGGPGNIQYF
>TRBD1|TRBJ2-2|TRBV7-2|once
TGTGCCAGCAGCGCCAGACAGGGGGCCGGGGAGCTGTTTTTT
CASSARQGAGELFF
>-|TRBJ1-2|TRBV6-1|once
TGTGCCAGCAGTGAGCTGGGGGCAGGGGGCTACACCTTC
CASSELGAGGYTF
>TRBD2|TRBJ2-5|TRBV6-6|-
TGTGCCAGCAGGACAGCGGGGGGGACCCAGACCCAGTACTTC
CASRTAGGTQTQYF
>-|TRBJ2-2|TRBV2|-
TGTGCCAGCAGCGTAACGATCGGGGAGCTGTTTTTT
CASSVTIGELFF
>-|TRBJ2-3|TRBV11-2|-
TGTGCCAGCAGCTTGCCCAGTAGCACAGATACGCAGTATTTT
CASSLPSSTDTQYF
>TRBD1|TRBJ1-5|TRBV6-5|-
TGTGCCAGCAGCATAAACAGGGGGATTCAGCCCCAGCATTTT
CASSINRGIQPQHF
>TRBD1|TRBJ1-3|TRBV6-5|-
TGTGCCAGCAGTTCCCCGACAGGGACTGGAAACACCATATATTTT
CASSSPTGTGNTIYF
>-|TRBJ1-1|TRBV5-1|-
TGCGCCAGCAGCTTGCCAGGGGCGGGTGTGAACACTGAAGCTTTCTTT
CASSLPGAGVNTEAFF
>TRBD1|TRBJ2-7|TRBV6-6|-
TGTGCCAGCAGTAGGACAGGGCAGTCGGGACACGAGCAGTACTTC
CASSRTGQSGHEQYF
>TRBD1|TRBJ2-1|TRBV6-1|once
TGTGCCAGCAGTGAAATCGGGGGACAGGGAATCTTC
CASSEIGGQGIF
>-|TRBJ1-5|TRBV19|-
TGTGCCAGTAGTATAGATCCCGGTGTTAGCAATCAGCCCCAGCATTTT
CASSIDPGVSNQPQHF
>-|TRBJ2-7|TRBV7-9|-
TGTGCCAGCAGCTCCGGCAAACGTAAGTCCTACGAGCAGTACTTC
CASSSGKRKSYEQYF
>TRBD2|TRBJ2-1|TRBV5-4|-
TGTGCCAGCAGCCAATTAGCGGGGGGAAACAATGAGCAGTTCTTC
CASSQLAGGNNEQFF
>-|TRBJ2-2|TRBV14|-
TGTGCCAGCAGCCAAGTCACGGACAGCACCGGGGAGCTGTTTTTT
CASSQVTDSTGELFF
>TRBD1|TRBJ1-2|TRBV18|-
TGTGCCAGCTCTCTTGAAGACAGGGAAAGGCATGGCTACACCTTC
CASSLEDRERHGYTF
>TRBD1|TRBJ2-7|TRBV6-5|-
TGTGCCAGCAGTTTCCAGAGACAGGGGATTTACGAGCAGTACTTC
CASSFQRQGIYEQYF
>-|TRBJ2-5|TRBV11-2|-
TGTGCCAGCAGCTTAGATGGCAGGGCGGGAGAGACCCAGTACTTC
CASSLDGRAGETQYF
>-|TRBJ2-7|TRBV10-3|-
TGTGCCATCAGTGGTTCCATGACGCGGAGGGGACTCTACGAGCAGTACTTC
CAISGSMTRRGLYEQYF
>-|TRBJ1-1|TRBV6-1|-
TGTGCCAGCAGAATGAGTAACACTGAAGCTTTCTTT
CASRMSNTEAFF
>-|TRBJ1-2|TRBV19|-
TGTGCCAGTAGTCCCCGGAAAAACTATGGCTACACCTTC
CASSPRKNYGYTF
>-|TRBJ1-2|TRBV4-3|-
TGCGCCAGCAGCCAAGATCGCCAGGGTTTTCGGGGCTACACCTTC
CASSQDRQGFRGYTF